The present TCR beta chain was sequenced within a study of glioma-infiltrating T cells. Using RNA template, CDR3s of TCR alpha and beta were amplified with iRepertoire arm-PCR. A single record per CDR3 protein comes from TCRdb applying MiXCR to the multiplex PCR reads. The sample contains approximately 12,000 distinct CDR3 sequences, 26% of which appear only once. This clonotype has a count of ten or more. J lost 3 bases, V lost 2 bases, and 11 bases had no gene match. CDR1 MDHEN and CDR2 SYDVKM come from the germline V gene. The CDR3 covers 17 residues. The chain recombines TRBV28 with TRBJ1-1; 8 bases align to TRBD1. This receptor was taken from a human donor with low-grade glioma or glioblastoma, undergoing nonglioma brain surgery, or in good health (not recorded which). The specimen was glioma tissue, nonneoplastic brain tissue, or PBMCs (not recorded which). The CDR3 DNA reads as TGTGCCAGCAGTTTAATAGAGGGGACAGGAAGGGACACTGAAGCTTTCTTT. Translating gives CASSLIEGTGRDTEAFF. Full variable domain (remainder filled in from reference TRBV28 and TRBJ1-1): DVKVTQSSRYLVKRTGEKVFLECVQDMDHENMFWYRQDPGLGLRLIYFSYDVKMKEKGDIPEGYSVSREKKERFSLILESASTNQTSMYLCASSLIEGTGRDTEAFFGQGTRLTVV.